The clone carrying this T cell receptor (beta chain) appeared a few times. Its antigen remains unidentified. The data originate from a study of early T cells in non-severe SARS-CoV-2 infection. Background on the study: Sequencing targeted bulk RNA from unsorted whole blood, leaving chains unpaired. Points from the study as a whole: Matching against VDJdb likely underestimated virus-specific expansions, favoring anti-spike CD8.

Germline CDR1 and CDR2: DFQATT and SNEGSKA (reference sequence). CDR3 size: 13 residues. V was cut by 3 bases and J by 3 bases, with 10 bases left in between. Attachment of unique molecular identifiers was made to individual cDNA molecules. Each CDR3 protein is one row after TCRdb ran MiXCR on the 5' RACE reads. The data contain nearly 110,000 distinct CDR3 sequences, around 10% of them singletons. The chain has TRBV20-1 and TRBJ2-3; D may be TRBD2 (6 bases). The receptor was isolated from an adult who was a healthcare worker with PCR-confirmed SARS-CoV-2 infection or an uninfected control (not recorded which). Source material: whole blood. This chain's CDR3 is CSASGSETDTQYF. CDR3 nucleotides: TGCAGTGCTAGCGGGAGTGAAACAGATACGCAGTATTTT.